Listed below are T cell receptor beta chains from one sample, sequenced in a study of control samples from healthy donors and cancer patients. Assay used: immunoSEQ multiplex PCR; TCRdb lists only in-frame clones, some missing. Here the sample spans about 130,000 clones, 90% being singletons. The material sequenced was blood. The receptor source for this set is a middle-aged man in good health. CDR3s include the opening cysteine and the closing phenylalanine or tryptophan. The order of the fields is clone size, J gene, V gene, D gene, CDR3 protein, CDR3 DNA. The D gene is left open where the match is weak. Size is omitted from some rows. Given values are once, few, many or a class for expanded clones.

clone_size: NA; j_call: TRBJ2-3; v_call: TRBV24-1; d_call: NA; cdr3_aa: CATSDSTKEYF; cdr3_nt: TGTGCCACCAGTGATTCTACCAAGGAGTATTTT
clone_size: NA; j_call: TRBJ2-6; v_call: TRBV18; d_call: NA; cdr3_aa: CASLYSGANVLTF; cdr3_nt: TGTGCCAGCCTATACTCTGGGGCCAACGTCCTGACTTTC
clone_size: NA; j_call: TRBJ1-2; v_call: TRBV5-1; d_call: NA; cdr3_aa: CASSLTGTDHTF; cdr3_nt: TGCGCCAGCAGCCTTACCGGGACGGACCACACCTTC
clone_size: few; j_call: TRBJ1-4; v_call: TRBV5-4; d_call: TRBD1; cdr3_aa: CASTSSGQGIHNEKLFF; cdr3_nt: TGTGCCAGCACGTCGTCGGGACAGGGAATTCATAATGAAAAACTGTTTTTT
clone_size: NA; j_call: TRBJ2-2; v_call: TRBV28; d_call: TRBD2; cdr3_aa: CASKAGGITGELFF; cdr3_nt: TGTGCCAGCAAAGCGGGGGGGATCACCGGGGAGCTGTTTTTT
clone_size: once; j_call: TRBJ2-5; v_call: TRBV27; d_call: NA; cdr3_aa: CASSFSGETQYF; cdr3_nt: TGTGCCAGCAGTTTCTCCGGGGAGACCCAGTACTTC
clone_size: NA; j_call: TRBJ1-3; v_call: TRBV3-1/TRBV3-2; d_call: NA; cdr3_aa: CASSQDRGDTIYF; cdr3_nt: TGTGCCAGCAGCCAAGATCGGGGGGACACCATATATTTT
clone_size: NA; j_call: TRBJ2-3; v_call: TRBV28; d_call: NA; cdr3_aa: CATSTDTQYF; cdr3_nt: TGTGCCACATCGACAGATACGCAGTATTTT
clone_size: once; j_call: TRBJ2-3; v_call: TRBV7-3; d_call: NA; cdr3_aa: CASSLWEEDTQYF; cdr3_nt: TGTGCCAGCAGCTTATGGGAGGAAGATACGCAGTATTTT
clone_size: NA; j_call: TRBJ1-2; v_call: TRBV10-3; d_call: TRBD1; cdr3_aa: CAISGQGGEYGYTF; cdr3_nt: TGTGCCATCAGCGGACAGGGAGGGGAGTATGGCTACACCTTC
clone_size: NA; j_call: TRBJ2-2; v_call: TRBV7-9; d_call: NA; cdr3_aa: CASSPLGSRAGELFF; cdr3_nt: TGTGCCAGCAGCCCACTGGGGAGCCGGGCCGGGGAGCTGTTTTTT
clone_size: NA; j_call: TRBJ1-1; v_call: TRBV3-1/TRBV3-2; d_call: NA; cdr3_aa: CASSRQTRGKFSTEAFF; cdr3_nt: TGTGCCAGCAGCCGACAAACAAGGGGTAAGTTTTCGACTGAAGCTTTCTTT
clone_size: NA; j_call: TRBJ2-7; v_call: TRBV5-6; d_call: NA; cdr3_aa: CASSLWGGGASYEQYF; cdr3_nt: TGTGCCAGCAGCCTGTGGGGTGGGGGGGCCTCCTACGAGCAGTACTTC
clone_size: NA; j_call: TRBJ1-6; v_call: TRBV27; d_call: TRBD1; cdr3_aa: CASSFDRVGSPLHF; cdr3_nt: TGTGCCAGCAGCTTCGACAGGGTGGGGTCACCCCTCCACTTT
clone_size: NA; j_call: TRBJ2-1; v_call: TRBV5-1; d_call: NA; cdr3_aa: CASSLGEGSYNEQFF; cdr3_nt: TGCGCCAGCAGCTTGGGGGAAGGTTCCTACAATGAGCAGTTCTTC
clone_size: NA; j_call: TRBJ2-1; v_call: TRBV5-1; d_call: TRBD2; cdr3_aa: CASSGFTSGGTNEQFF; cdr3_nt: TGCGCCAGCAGCGGCTTTACTAGCGGGGGGACCAATGAGCAGTTCTTC
clone_size: NA; j_call: TRBJ1-3; v_call: TRBV11-2; d_call: NA; cdr3_aa: CASSLKSGNTIYF; cdr3_nt: TGTGCCAGCAGCTTAAAGTCTGGAAACACCATATATTTT
clone_size: NA; j_call: TRBJ2-3; v_call: TRBV18; d_call: TRBD2; cdr3_aa: CASSPLGPGSGGVTDTQYF; cdr3_nt: TGTGCCAGCTCACCACTGGGCCCCGGAAGCGGGGGGGTCACAGATACGCAGTATTTT
clone_size: NA; j_call: TRBJ2-2; v_call: TRBV5-1; d_call: NA; cdr3_aa: CASSLVTGLAGELFF; cdr3_nt: TGCGCCAGCAGCTTGGTAACGGGTCTCGCCGGGGAGCTGTTTTTT
clone_size: once; j_call: TRBJ1-3; v_call: TRBV2; d_call: NA; cdr3_aa: CASSAVRDRNTIYF; cdr3_nt: TGTGCCAGCAGTGCGGTACGGGACCGAAACACCATATATTTT
clone_size: once; j_call: TRBJ2-3; v_call: TRBV6-4; d_call: TRBD2; cdr3_aa: CASSPLPGGDTQYF; cdr3_nt: TGTGCCAGCAGCCCGCTCCCGGGGGGGGATACGCAGTATTTT
clone_size: once; j_call: TRBJ2-5; v_call: TRBV6-5; d_call: NA; cdr3_aa: CASTRGSIETQYF; cdr3_nt: TGTGCCAGCACCCGGGGGAGTATCGAGACCCAGTACTTC
clone_size: NA; j_call: TRBJ2-2; v_call: TRBV5-5; d_call: TRBD1; cdr3_aa: CASSLVDRGYTGELFF; cdr3_nt: TGTGCCAGCAGCTTGGTGGACAGGGGGTACACCGGGGAGCTGTTTTTT
clone_size: NA; j_call: TRBJ1-1; v_call: TRBV13; d_call: TRBD1; cdr3_aa: CASSWDRGPNTEAFF; cdr3_nt: TGTGCCAGCAGCTGGGACAGGGGGCCGAACACTGAAGCTTTCTTT
clone_size: NA; j_call: TRBJ1-1; v_call: TRBV12-3/TRBV12-4; d_call: NA; cdr3_aa: CASRRQINTEAFF; cdr3_nt: TGTGCCAGCAGACGACAGATAAACACTGAAGCTTTCTTT
clone_size: NA; j_call: TRBJ2-7; v_call: TRBV7-8; d_call: NA; cdr3_aa: CASSKWASEQYF; cdr3_nt: TGTGCCAGCAGCAAGTGGGCATCCGAGCAGTACTTC
clone_size: NA; j_call: TRBJ2-3; v_call: TRBV10-3; d_call: NA; cdr3_aa: CATTSTGTRGDTQYF; cdr3_nt: TGTGCCACTACTTCGACCGGGACCCGGGGAGATACGCAGTATTTT
clone_size: NA; j_call: TRBJ2-6; v_call: TRBV7-3; d_call: NA; cdr3_aa: CASSQLQGASVLTF; cdr3_nt: TGTGCCAGCAGCCAGCTACAGGGTGCTTCCGTCCTGACTTTC
clone_size: NA; j_call: TRBJ2-6; v_call: TRBV7-3; d_call: TRBD1; cdr3_aa: CASSRPTTGGTGANVLTF; cdr3_nt: TGTGCCAGCAGCCGACCAACAACAGGGGGTACTGGGGCCAACGTCCTGACTTTC
clone_size: NA; j_call: TRBJ2-7; v_call: TRBV29-1; d_call: TRBD2; cdr3_aa: CSVRGSSGDSYEQYF; cdr3_nt: TGCAGCGTGAGGGGCTCTAGCGGGGATTCATACGAGCAGTACTTC
clone_size: NA; j_call: TRBJ2-2; v_call: TRBV14; d_call: NA; cdr3_aa: CASSQDHLTGELFF; cdr3_nt: TGTGCCAGCAGCCAAGATCACCTCACCGGGGAGCTGTTTTTT
clone_size: NA; j_call: TRBJ1-1; v_call: TRBV14; d_call: TRBD1; cdr3_aa: CASSRADRGDTEAFF; cdr3_nt: TGTGCCAGCAGCCGTGCCGACAGGGGCGACACTGAAGCTTTCTTT
clone_size: NA; j_call: TRBJ2-1; v_call: TRBV2; d_call: NA; cdr3_aa: CATAAGHSYNEQFF; cdr3_nt: TGTGCCACCGCGGCAGGGCACTCCTACAATGAGCAGTTCTTC